The clone carrying this TCR beta chain was counted many times. As yet, its antigen is unknown. This record belongs to a study of T cells after yellow fever vaccination. Study-level points and caveats: Peak timing came faster in the weaker secondary response, day 5 versus 15.

From the 5' RACE reads, TCRdb called clonotypes with MiXCR, one entry per CDR3 protein. The table includes about 69,000 distinct CDR3 sequences, about 6% detected once. The TCR originated in a man aged 18 to 35 who received the YFV17D yellow fever vaccine. Sequencing used CD4+ T cells sorted from PBMCs, obtained roughly 14 days after the first yellow fever vaccination.

The CDR3, as DNA: TGTGCCAGCAGCAAGACCGGGACTAGCGGGGTTGATGAGCAGTTCTTC. Translation: CASSKTGTSGVDEQFF. V and J are TRBV7-2 and TRBJ2-1; TRBD2 aligns across 13 bases. The CDR3 spans 16 residues. Losses at the gene ends were 5 bases for V and 8 bases for J; bases not matched to a gene: 9. Per germline, CDR1 SGHTA and CDR2 FQGNSA.